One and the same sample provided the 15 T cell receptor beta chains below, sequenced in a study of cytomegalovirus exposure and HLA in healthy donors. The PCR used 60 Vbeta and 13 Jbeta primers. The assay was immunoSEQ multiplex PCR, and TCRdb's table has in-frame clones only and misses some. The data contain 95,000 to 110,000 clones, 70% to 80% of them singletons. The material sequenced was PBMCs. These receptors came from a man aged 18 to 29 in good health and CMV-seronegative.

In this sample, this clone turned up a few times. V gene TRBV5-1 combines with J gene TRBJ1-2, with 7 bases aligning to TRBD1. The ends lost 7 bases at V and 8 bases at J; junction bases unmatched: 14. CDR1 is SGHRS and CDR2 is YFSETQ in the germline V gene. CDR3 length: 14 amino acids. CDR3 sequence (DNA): TGCGCCAGCGACCCGACAGGGAAAGGGAGCGGCTACACCTTC. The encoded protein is CASDPTGKGSGYTF.

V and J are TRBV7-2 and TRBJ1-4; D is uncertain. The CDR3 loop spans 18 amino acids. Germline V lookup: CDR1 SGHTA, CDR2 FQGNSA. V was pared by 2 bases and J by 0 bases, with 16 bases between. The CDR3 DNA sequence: TGTGCCAGCAGCTTAAACGGGATCAGTCCCGCAACTAATGAAAAACTGTTTTTT. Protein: CASSLNGISPATNEKLFF.

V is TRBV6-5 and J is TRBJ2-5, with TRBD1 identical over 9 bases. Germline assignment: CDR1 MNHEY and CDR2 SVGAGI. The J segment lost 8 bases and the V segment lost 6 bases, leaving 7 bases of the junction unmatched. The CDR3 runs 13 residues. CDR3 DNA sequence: TGTGCCAGCAGCTCCGGACAGGGGCGAACCCAGTACTTC. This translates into CASSSGQGRTQYF.

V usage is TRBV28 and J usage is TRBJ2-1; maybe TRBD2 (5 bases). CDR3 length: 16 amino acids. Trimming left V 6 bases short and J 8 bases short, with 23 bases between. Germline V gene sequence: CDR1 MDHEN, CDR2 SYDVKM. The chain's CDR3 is CASSTPMRVGEDEQFF. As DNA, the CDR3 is TGTGCCAGCAGCACACCGATGCGGGTTGGGGAAGATGAGCAGTTCTTC.

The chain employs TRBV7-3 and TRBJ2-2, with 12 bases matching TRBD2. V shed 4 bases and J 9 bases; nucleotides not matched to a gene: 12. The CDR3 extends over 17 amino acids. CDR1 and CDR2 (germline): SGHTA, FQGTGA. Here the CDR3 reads CASSSLPTSGGSWELFF. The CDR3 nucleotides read TGTGCCAGCAGCTCACTCCCCACTAGCGGGGGGAGTTGGGAGCTGTTTTTT.

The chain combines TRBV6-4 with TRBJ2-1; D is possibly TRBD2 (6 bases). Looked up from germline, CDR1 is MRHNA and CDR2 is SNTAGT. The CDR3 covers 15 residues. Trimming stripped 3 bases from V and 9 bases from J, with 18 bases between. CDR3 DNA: TGTGCCAGCAGTGAGGGGGGAGGCACGGTGGGTGAGCAGTTCTTC. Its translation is CASSEGGGTVGEQFF.

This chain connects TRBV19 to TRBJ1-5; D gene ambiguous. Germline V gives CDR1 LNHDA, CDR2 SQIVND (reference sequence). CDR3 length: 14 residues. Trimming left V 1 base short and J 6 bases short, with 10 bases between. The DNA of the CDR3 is TGTGCCAGTAGTATAGTAGACTTAGCTCAGCCCCAGCATTTT. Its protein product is CASSIVDLAQPQHF.

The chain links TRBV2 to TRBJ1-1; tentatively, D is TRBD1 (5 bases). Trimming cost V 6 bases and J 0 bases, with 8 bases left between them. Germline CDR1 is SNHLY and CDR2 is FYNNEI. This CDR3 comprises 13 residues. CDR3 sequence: CASRMTVNTEAFF. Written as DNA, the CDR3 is TGTGCCAGCAGGATGACAGTGAACACTGAAGCTTTCTTT.

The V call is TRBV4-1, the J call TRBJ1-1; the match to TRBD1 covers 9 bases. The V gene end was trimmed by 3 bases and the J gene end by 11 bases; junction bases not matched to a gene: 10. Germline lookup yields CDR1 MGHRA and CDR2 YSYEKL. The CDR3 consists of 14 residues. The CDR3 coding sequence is TGCGCCAGCAGCCAGCCCGGACAGGGGCTACGGGCTTTCTTT. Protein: CASSQPGQGLRAFF.

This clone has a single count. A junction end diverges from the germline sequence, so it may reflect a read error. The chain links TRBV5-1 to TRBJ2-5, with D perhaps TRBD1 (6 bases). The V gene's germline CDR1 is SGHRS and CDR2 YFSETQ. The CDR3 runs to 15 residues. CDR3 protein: CASRLDLGTKETQYF. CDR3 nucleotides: TGCGCCAGCAGGTTGGACCTCGGGACAAAAGAGACCCAGTACTTC.

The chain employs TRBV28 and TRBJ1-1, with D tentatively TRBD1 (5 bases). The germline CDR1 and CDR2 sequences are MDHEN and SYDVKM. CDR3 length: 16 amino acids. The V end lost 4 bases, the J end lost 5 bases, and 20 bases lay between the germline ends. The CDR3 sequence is CASSSPRGGGWTEAFF. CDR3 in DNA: TGTGCCAGCAGTTCCCCCCGGGGGGGAGGGTGGACTGAAGCTTTCTTT.

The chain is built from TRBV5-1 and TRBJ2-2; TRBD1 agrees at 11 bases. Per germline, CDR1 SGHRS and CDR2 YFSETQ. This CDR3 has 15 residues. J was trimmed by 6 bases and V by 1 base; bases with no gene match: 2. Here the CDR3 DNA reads TGCGCCAGCAGCTTGAGGACAGGGGGCTCCGGGGAGCTGTTTTTT. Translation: CASSLRTGGSGELFF.

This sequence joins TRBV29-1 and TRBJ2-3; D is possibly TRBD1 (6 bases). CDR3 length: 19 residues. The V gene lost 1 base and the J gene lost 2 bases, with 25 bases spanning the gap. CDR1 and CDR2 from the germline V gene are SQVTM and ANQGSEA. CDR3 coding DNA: TGCAGCGTTGAAGTTCGGGGTCGGACAGCAGCAGGCCCCACAGATACGCAGTATTTT. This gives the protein CSVEVRGRTAAGPTDTQYF.

The CDR3 is CASSLTGGQPQHF. In DNA form, the CDR3 reads TGTGCCAGCAGCCTAACAGGGGGGCAGCCCCAGCATTTT. The J gene is TRBJ1-5, the V gene TRBV27, with 8 bases fitting TRBD1. The trim removed 6 bases at V and 7 bases at J, leaving 5 bases unmatched. CDR3 length equals 13 residues. Looked up from germline, CDR1 is MNHEY and CDR2 is SMNVEV (reference sequence).

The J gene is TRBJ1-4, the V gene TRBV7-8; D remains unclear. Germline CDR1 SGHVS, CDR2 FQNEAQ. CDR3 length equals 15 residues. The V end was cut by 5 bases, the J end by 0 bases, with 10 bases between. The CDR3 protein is CASSRTGSTNEKLFF. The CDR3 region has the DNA TGTGCCAGCAGCCGCACGGGATCAACTAATGAAAAACTGTTTTTT.